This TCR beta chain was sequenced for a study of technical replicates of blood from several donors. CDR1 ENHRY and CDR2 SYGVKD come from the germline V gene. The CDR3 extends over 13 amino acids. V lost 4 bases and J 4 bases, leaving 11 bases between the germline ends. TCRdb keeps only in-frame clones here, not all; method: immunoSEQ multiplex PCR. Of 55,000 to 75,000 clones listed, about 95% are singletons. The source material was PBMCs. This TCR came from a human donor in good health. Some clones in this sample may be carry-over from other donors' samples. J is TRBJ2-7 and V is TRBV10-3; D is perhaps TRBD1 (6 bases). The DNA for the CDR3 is TGTGCCATCAGTGGTGGACAGTCTTACGAGCAGTACTTC. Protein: CAISGGQSYEQYF.